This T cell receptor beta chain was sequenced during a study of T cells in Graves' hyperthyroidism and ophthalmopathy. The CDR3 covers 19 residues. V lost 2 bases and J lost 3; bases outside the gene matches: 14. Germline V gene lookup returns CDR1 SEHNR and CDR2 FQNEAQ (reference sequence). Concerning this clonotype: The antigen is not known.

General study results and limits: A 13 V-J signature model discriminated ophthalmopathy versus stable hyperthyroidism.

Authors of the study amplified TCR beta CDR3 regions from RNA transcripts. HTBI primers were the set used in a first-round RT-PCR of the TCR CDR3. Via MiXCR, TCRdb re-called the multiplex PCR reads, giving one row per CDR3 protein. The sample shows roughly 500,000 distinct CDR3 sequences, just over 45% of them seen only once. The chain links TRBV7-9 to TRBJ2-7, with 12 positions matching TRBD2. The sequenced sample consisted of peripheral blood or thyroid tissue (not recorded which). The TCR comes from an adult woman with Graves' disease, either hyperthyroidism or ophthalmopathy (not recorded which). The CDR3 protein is CASSLSWTSGTGIYYEQYF. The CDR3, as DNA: TGTGCCAGCAGCTTATCTTGGACTAGCGGGACAGGAATTTACTACGAGCAGTACTTC.